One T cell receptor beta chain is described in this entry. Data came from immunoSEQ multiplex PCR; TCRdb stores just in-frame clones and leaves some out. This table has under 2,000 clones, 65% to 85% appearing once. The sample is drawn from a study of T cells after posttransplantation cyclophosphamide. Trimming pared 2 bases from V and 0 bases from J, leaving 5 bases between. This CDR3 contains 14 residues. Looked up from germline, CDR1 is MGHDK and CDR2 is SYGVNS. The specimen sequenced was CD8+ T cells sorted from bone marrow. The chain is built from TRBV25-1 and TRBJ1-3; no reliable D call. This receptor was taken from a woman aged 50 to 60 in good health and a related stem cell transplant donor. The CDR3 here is CASSELSSGNTIYF. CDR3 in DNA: TGTGCCAGCAGTGAACTGAGCTCTGGAAACACCATATATTTT.